The 29 T cell receptor beta chains listed next were all sequenced from one sample in a study of blood T cell repertoires in COVID-19. Measured with immunoSEQ multiplex PCR; TCRdb has only the in-frame clones, and not every one. This table holds under 200,000 clones, about 90% found once. Source material: peripheral blood. The receptors derive from a woman in her fifties or sixties with COVID-19, enrolled during active disease.

The chain couples TRBV7-2 to TRBJ1-1; 7 nucleotides line up with TRBD1. Trimming cost V 3 bases and J 1 base; bases outside gene matches: 2. The germline CDR1 and CDR2 sequences are SGHTA and FQGNSA. This CDR3 spans 14 amino acids. The CDR3 coding sequence is TGTGCCAGCAGCTTCGGGACAGCGAACACTGAAGCTTTCTTT. It encodes CASSFGTANTEAFF.

This chain connects TRBV7-8 to TRBJ1-5; D perhaps matches TRBD1 (6 bases). The V gene's germline CDR1 is SGHVS and CDR2 FQNEAQ. Trimming shortened V by 2 bases and J by 6 bases, and 11 bases separated the two germline ends. CDR3 size: 14 residues. The CDR3 protein is CASSLIQGGQPQHF. The DNA for the CDR3 is TGTGCCAGCAGCTTAATACAGGGTGGTCAGCCCCAGCATTTT.

This clone occurred a few times. The same CDR3 arises from other DNA sequences in this sample as well. This chain links TRBV30 with TRBJ1-5; a possible D gene is TRBD1 (5 bases). The CDR3 covers 12 residues. V lost 5 bases, J lost 2 bases, and 7 bases lay in between. Looked up from germline, CDR1 is GTSNPN and CDR2 is SVGIG (reference sequence). The CDR3 sequence is CAWGGGNQPQHF. The CDR3 region has the DNA TGTGCCTGGGGGGGAGGCAATCAGCCCCAGCATTTT. Full variable domain (outside the CDR3, taken from reference TRBV30 and TRBJ1-5): SQTIHQWPATLVQPVGSPLSLECTVEGTSNPNLYWYRQAAGRGLQLLFYSVGIGQISSEVPQNLSASRPQDRQFILSSKKLLLSDSGFYLCAWGGGNQPQHFGDGTRLSIL.

The chain joins TRBV6-4 to TRBJ2-2; 8 nucleotides agree with TRBD2. The length of the CDR3 is 15 residues. Germline V gene sequence: CDR1 MRHNA, CDR2 SNTAGT. V was clipped by 6 bases and J by 3 bases; unmatched bases: 6. CDR3 protein: CASSELAGHTGELFF. In DNA, the CDR3 is TGTGCCAGCAGCGAGCTAGCGGGCCACACCGGGGAGCTGTTTTTT.

The chain links TRBV5-4 to TRBJ2-2; no reliable D call. V lost 4 bases and J lost 1, with 2 bases in between. The germline V gene encodes CDR1 SGHNT and CDR2 YYREEE (reference sequence). CDR3 length: 12 amino acids. CDR3 sequence: CASSRNTGELFF. CDR3 sequence (DNA): TGTGCCAGCAGCCGGAACACCGGGGAGCTGTTTTTT. Together with reference TRBV5-4 and TRBJ2-2, the CDR3 gives the full variable domain: ETGVTQSPTHLIKTRGQQVTLRCSSQSGHNTVSWYQQALGQGPQFIFQYYREEENGRGNFPPRFSGLQFPNYSSELNVNALELDDSALYLCASSRNTGELFFGEGSRLTVL.

This clone was recorded only once. The chain links TRBV18 to TRBJ2-7; 10 bases line up with TRBD2. There are 16 residues in the CDR3. Losses at the gene ends were 2 bases for V and 6 bases for J; bases not matched to a gene: 10. Germline CDR1 KGHSH, CDR2 LQKENI. The CDR3, as DNA: TGTGCCAGCTCACCAAATCAGAGCGGGAGGGCTGTCGAGCAGTACTTC. It translates to CASSPNQSGRAVEQYF.

This chain links TRBV3-1 (or the pseudogene TRBV3-2) with TRBJ1-2; no definite D call. Germline-derived CDR1 and CDR2 are LGHDT and YNNKEL (reference sequence). Trimming stripped 2 bases from V and 8 bases from J, with 12 bases between. The CDR3 runs to 13 residues. CDR3 in DNA: TGTGCCAGCAGCCAACCGGCGGGATACGGCTACACCTTC. Residues: CASSQPAGYGYTF.

This chain connects TRBV6-6 to TRBJ2-3; the match to TRBD2 covers 11 bases. Germline CDR1 and CDR2: MNHNY and SVGAGI (reference sequence). V lost 6 bases to trimming and J lost 6 bases; unmatched junction nucleotides: 5. The CDR3 loop spans 14 amino acids. In nucleotides, the CDR3 is TGTGCCAGCAGATCTAGCGGGAGGCGGGATACGCAGTATTTT. It translates to CASRSSGRRDTQYF.

This chain links TRBV7-3 with TRBJ2-3; TRBD2 might be the D (6 bases). V lost 7 bases to trimming and J lost 1 base, with 12 bases between them. Germline assignment: CDR1 SGHTA and CDR2 FQGTGA. This CDR3 spans 14 amino acids. The CDR3 region has the DNA TGTGCCAGCACCTCCGGAGGGGGCACAGATACGCAGTATTTT. Encoded protein: CASTSGGGTDTQYF. The whole variable domain, filled in from reference TRBV7-3 and TRBJ2-3, reads GAGVSQTPSNKVTEKGKYVELRCDPISGHTALYWYRQSLGQGPEFLIYFQGTGAADDSGLPNDRFFAVRPEGSVSTLKIQRTERGDSAVYLCASTSGGGTDTQYFGPGTRLTVL.

This chain connects TRBV30 to TRBJ1-2; D is perhaps TRBD1 (6 bases). The CDR3 loop spans 12 amino acids. Trimming shortened V by 1 base and J by 8 bases, and 11 bases separated the two germline ends. Germline CDR1 reads GTSNPN; CDR2 reads SVGIG (reference sequence). Written as DNA, the CDR3 is TGTGCCTGGAGTGCCTACACAGGGGGCTACACCTTC. This sequence encodes CAWSAYTGGYTF.

The chain recombines TRBV19 with TRBJ2-5; 13 positions match TRBD2. This CDR3 is 15 amino acids long. The V gene's germline CDR1 is LNHDA and CDR2 SQIVND (reference sequence). J was trimmed by 5 bases and V by 3 bases; bases with no gene match: 3. DNA for the CDR3: TGTGCCAGTAGTATTGGACTAGCGGGAGTGGAGACCCAGTACTTC. This encodes CASSIGLAGVETQYF.

This clone has just one count. The CDR3 protein is CATSGKDSYQETQYF. The CDR3, as DNA: TGTGCCACCAGTGGGAAGGACAGCTACCAAGAGACCCAGTACTTC. V gene TRBV24-1 combines with J gene TRBJ2-5, with D possibly TRBD1 on 6 matching bases. The CDR3 has 15 residues. The V gene's germline CDR1 is KGHDR and CDR2 SFDVKD. Trimming shortened V by 5 bases and J by 0 bases, and 12 bases separated the two germline ends.

The V gene is TRBV13, the J gene TRBJ2-1; D is possibly TRBD1 (5 bases). With 3 bases removed from V and 3 bases from J, the gap between germline ends came to 9 bases. This CDR3 region has 14 residues. Germline lookup yields CDR1 PRHDT and CDR2 FYEKMQ (reference sequence). CDR3 sequence reads: CASSFLRGYNEQFF. The CDR3, as DNA: TGTGCCAGCAGCTTTCTAAGGGGCTACAATGAGCAGTTCTTC.

Remarks on this clone: Since a far larger clone is one base different, this is likely a read error. V and J are TRBV9 and TRBJ2-7, with TRBD1 matching 7 bases. Germline V gene lookup returns CDR1 SGDLS and CDR2 YYNGEE. The CDR3 extends over 14 amino acids. The V and J ends lost 2 bases and 0 bases, in that order; junction bases with no gene match: 2. The CDR3 sequence is CASSVGQASYEQYF. CDR3 in DNA: TGTGCCAGCAGCGTTGGACAGGCCTCCTACGAGCAGTACTTC.

The table lists this clone with a count of one. This chain joins TRBV5-4 and TRBJ2-7, with a tentative D call TRBD1 (6 bases). Looked up from germline, CDR1 is SGHNT and CDR2 is YYREEE (reference sequence). Between the trimmed V and J ends, which lost 0 bases and 5 bases, there was a span of 9 bases. The CDR3 totals 13 residues. For the CDR3, the DNA is TGTGCCAGCAGCTTGGAGGGGGTCCACGAGCAGTACTTC. Its translation: CASSLEGVHEQYF.

The chain recombines TRBV18 with TRBJ2-7; 9 nucleotides match TRBD1. Trimming removed 4 bases from V and 3 bases from J; junction bases left unmatched: 4. The CDR3 consists of 14 residues. Germline V gene data show CDR1 as KGHSH and CDR2 as LQKENI. The CDR3 loop reads CASSRTGVNYEQYF. CDR3 sequence (DNA): TGTGCCAGCTCACGGACAGGGGTAAACTACGAGCAGTACTTC.

For the CDR3, the DNA is TGTGCCAGCGGGGGGGCCACAGATACGCAGTATTTT. This gives the protein CASGGATDTQYF. The genes are TRBV27 and TRBJ2-3; tentatively, D is TRBD2 (7 bases). CDR1 and CDR2 from the germline V gene are MNHEY and SMNVEV (reference sequence). V lost 8 bases, J lost 2 bases, and 8 bases lay in between. The CDR3 loop spans 12 amino acids.

The chain couples TRBV6-5 to TRBJ2-3, with 9 bases identical to TRBD1. After removal of 10 bases from V and 5 bases from J, the junction contained 7 bases not matched to a gene. Germline V lookup: CDR1 MNHEY, CDR2 SVGAGI. This CDR3 region has 13 residues. The CDR3 DNA is TGTGCCATCCGGGACAGGGAGAGAGATACGCAGTATTTT. Translated, it gives CAIRDRERDTQYF.

This sequence joins TRBV5-1 and TRBJ2-5, with a possible D match to TRBD2 (6 bases). Germline V gene data show CDR1 as SGHRS and CDR2 as YFSETQ. V dropped 3 bases and J dropped 2 bases, with 14 bases sitting between them. The CDR3 has 15 residues. CDR3: CASSWDGLTQETQYF. Here the CDR3 DNA reads TGCGCCAGCAGCTGGGACGGACTAACACAAGAGACCCAGTACTTC.

Here the CDR3 reads CASSKGPNYGYTF. The CDR3, as DNA: TGTGCCAGCAGCAAGGGGCCAAATTATGGCTACACCTTC. The chain couples TRBV6-5 to TRBJ1-2, with D possibly being TRBD1 (5 bases). CDR1 is MNHEY, CDR2 SVGAGI, per germline. V dropped 6 bases and J dropped 5 bases, with 13 bases sitting between them. This CDR3 has 13 residues.

The chain recombines TRBV12-3 or TRBV12-4 with TRBJ2-7; TRBD1 matches 10 bases. There are 13 residues in the CDR3. Unmatched junction bases numbered 3, after V lost 5 bases and J lost 5 bases. The CDR3 sequence: CASSRDRGHEQYF. In DNA, the CDR3 is TGTGCCAGCAGTCGGGACAGGGGCCACGAGCAGTACTTC.

The chain links TRBV12-3 or TRBV12-4 to TRBJ2-1; D perhaps matches TRBD1 (6 bases). Deletions cut 3 bases from V and 8 bases from J, with 11 bases between. CDR3 size: 13 residues. CDR3 sequence reads: CASSFGQPDEQFF. CDR3 nucleotide sequence: TGTGCCAGCAGTTTCGGACAGCCCGATGAGCAGTTCTTC.

This sequence joins TRBV7-3 and TRBJ2-7; D perhaps matches TRBD2 (6 bases). CDR1 is SGHTA and CDR2 is FQGTGA in the germline V gene. The V end was cut by 5 bases, the J end by 2 bases, with 13 bases between. This CDR3 is built from 14 residues. CDR3 protein: CASSPSWGAYEQYF. The CDR3 DNA reads TGTGCCAGCAGCCCCAGTTGGGGGGCCTACGAGCAGTACTTC.

The rearrangement joins TRBV28 to TRBJ2-7; no clear D. This CDR3 spans 14 amino acids. CDR1 is MDHEN, CDR2 SYDVKM, per germline. Trimming shortened V by 6 bases and J by 6 bases, and 18 bases separated the two germline ends. The CDR3 DNA follows: TGTGCCAGCAGCCGCCCGCGAGGAACTCGCGAGCAGTACTTC. Its translation is CASSRPRGTREQYF. The complete variable domain, with remaining parts taken from reference TRBV28 and TRBJ2-7, reads DVKVTQSSRYLVKRTGEKVFLECVQDMDHENMFWYRQDPGLGLRLIYFSYDVKMKEKGDIPEGYSVSREKKERFSLILESASTNQTSMYLCASSRPRGTREQYFGPGTRLTVT.

This chain links TRBV19 with TRBJ2-6; TRBD1 aligns across 11 bases. The V gene's germline CDR1 is LNHDA and CDR2 SQIVND (reference sequence). This CDR3 comprises 18 residues. After removal of 5 bases from V and 4 bases from J, the junction contained 10 bases not matched to a gene. The CDR3 spells CASSFRTGGAAGANVLTF. As DNA, the CDR3 is TGTGCCAGTAGTTTCCGGACAGGGGGCGCAGCCGGGGCCAACGTCCTGACTTTC.

V usage is TRBV24-1 and J usage is TRBJ2-3; D not certain. Germline V lookup: CDR1 KGHDR, CDR2 SFDVKD. The germline V and J ends were trimmed by 1 base and 7 bases, with 8 bases remaining between them. The CDR3 is 13 residues long. CDR3 DNA: TGTGCCACCAGTGATTTCTATTTGAATACGCAGTATTTT. Protein sequence: CATSDFYLNTQYF.

This rearrangement joins TRBV5-4 to TRBJ2-2; 9 nucleotides match TRBD2. Germline CDR1 is SGHNT and CDR2 is YYREEE (reference sequence). The trim removed 2 bases at V and 5 bases at J, leaving 7 bases unmatched. The CDR3 spans 16 residues. Here the CDR3 DNA reads TGTGCCAGCAGCTTAGGCCTAGCGGGACGAACCGGGGAGCTGTTTTTT. As protein: CASSLGLAGRTGELFF. The variable domain in full, with the rest retrieved from reference TRBV5-4 and TRBJ2-2, is ETGVTQSPTHLIKTRGQQVTLRCSSQSGHNTVSWYQQALGQGPQFIFQYYREEENGRGNFPPRFSGLQFPNYSSELNVNALELDDSALYLCASSLGLAGRTGELFFGEGSRLTVL.

V gene TRBV30 combines with J gene TRBJ1-1; TRBD1 aligns across 7 bases. Germline CDR1 is GTSNPN and CDR2 is SVGIG (reference sequence). The length of the CDR3 is 11 residues. Unmatched junction bases numbered 6, after V lost 4 bases and J lost 10 bases. CDR3 residues: CAWNQQGRAFF. CDR3 in DNA: TGTGCCTGGAATCAACAGGGGCGAGCTTTCTTT.

V usage is TRBV6-4 and J usage is TRBJ1-6; unclear D gene. Germline V gives CDR1 MRHNA, CDR2 SNTAGT. Trimming shortened V by 0 bases and J by 6 bases, and 6 bases separated the two germline ends. This CDR3 has 14 amino acids. CDR3 sequence reads: CASSDSGANSPLHF. CDR3 sequence (DNA): TGTGCCAGCAGTGACTCTGGAGCTAATTCACCCCTCCACTTT.